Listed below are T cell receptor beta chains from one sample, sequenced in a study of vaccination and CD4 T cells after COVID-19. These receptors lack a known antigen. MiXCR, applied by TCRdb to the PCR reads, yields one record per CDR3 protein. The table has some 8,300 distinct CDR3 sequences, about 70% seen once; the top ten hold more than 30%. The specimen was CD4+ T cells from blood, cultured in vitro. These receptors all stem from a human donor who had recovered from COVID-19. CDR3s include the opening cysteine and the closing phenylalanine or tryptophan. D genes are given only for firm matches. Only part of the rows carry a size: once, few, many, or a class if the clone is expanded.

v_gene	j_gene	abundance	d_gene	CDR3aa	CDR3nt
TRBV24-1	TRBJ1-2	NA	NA	CATSDHYGYTF	TGTGCCACCAGTGATCACTATGGCTACACCTTC
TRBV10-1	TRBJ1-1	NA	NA	CASSGRVNTEAFF	TGCGCCAGCAGTGGGCGAGTGAACACTGAAGCTTTCTTT
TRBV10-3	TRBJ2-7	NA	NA	CAISSLFYEQYF	TGTGCCATCAGCAGCCTTTTCTACGAGCAGTACTTC
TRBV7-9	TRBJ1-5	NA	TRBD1	CASSYQGQIINSNQPQHF	TGTGCCAGCAGCTACCAGGGACAGATCATCAATAGCAATCAGCCCCAGCATTTT
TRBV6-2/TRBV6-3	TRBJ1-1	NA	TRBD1	CASSRHRDRNTEAFF	TGTGCCAGCAGTCGCCACCGGGACAGGAACACTGAAGCTTTCTTT
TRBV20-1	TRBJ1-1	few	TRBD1	CSAHNPTRGYNTEAFF	TGCAGTGCACATAACCCCACCAGGGGGTATAACACTGAAGCTTTCTTT
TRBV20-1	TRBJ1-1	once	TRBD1	CSARGWGQGVGTEAFF	TGCAGTGCTAGAGGCTGGGGACAGGGGGTTGGCACTGAAGCTTTCTTT
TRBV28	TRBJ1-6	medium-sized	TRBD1	CASREGTGANSPLHF	TGTGCCAGCAGGGAGGGGACAGGAGCGAATTCACCCCTCCACTTT
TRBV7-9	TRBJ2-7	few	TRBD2	CASSPAGGNEQYF	TGTGCCAGCAGCCCCGCGGGGGGCAACGAGCAGTACTTC
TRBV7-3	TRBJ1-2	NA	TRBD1	CASSPRGGWDGYAF	TGTGCCAGCAGCCCCAGGGGGGGTTGGGATGGCTACGCCTTC